This T cell receptor beta chain was sequenced during a study of T cells in Graves' hyperthyroidism and ophthalmopathy. Findings and caveats of the study: Most clonotypes that expanded in the thyroid above 0.001 also showed up in blood. Ophthalmopathy prediction by the model preceded onset by a median approximately 6.1 months.

The investigators amplified TCR beta CDR3 regions from RNA transcripts. The study used the HTBI primer set for a first-round RT-PCR of the TCR CDR3. TCRdb reprocessed the multiplex PCR reads via MiXCR and lists one record per CDR3 protein. The sample records roughly 500,000 distinct CDR3 sequences, 20% to 25% being singletons. A few counts support this clonotype. Its target is not known. The CDR3 runs 13 residues. From germline, CDR1 is SGHDN and CDR2 FVKESK. V shed 2 bases and J shed 4 bases, with 6 bases lying between them. Clinical symptoms, serum thyroxine and TRAb, thyroid ultrasound and orbital computed tomography were used for the diagnoses.

The chain recombines TRBV14 with TRBJ2-1; D is unclear. Sequencing was carried out using blood. The TCR comes from a woman in her seventies with Graves' ophthalmopathy. The DNA for the CDR3 is TGTGCCAGCAGCCAACTAAAATACAATGAGCAGTTCTTC. This translates into CASSQLKYNEQFF. Drawing the rest from reference TRBV14 and TRBJ2-1, the complete variable domain is EAGVTQFPSHSVIEKGQTVTLRCDPISGHDNLYWYRRVMGKEIKFLLHFVKESKQDESGMPNNRFLAERTGGTYSTLKVQPAELEDSGVYFCASSQLKYNEQFFGPGTRLTVL.